The clone carrying this TCR beta chain has a handful of counts. The CDR3 loop spans 15 amino acids. V shed 6 bases and J shed 3 bases, with 17 bases lying between them. Germline V gene data show CDR1 as MNHNS and CDR2 as SASEGT. This sample was included in a study of patients and donors after allogeneic stem cell transplantation. TCRdb processed the RT-PCR reads anew with MiXCR; each CDR3 protein has one entry. In the table there are hundreds of thousands of distinct CDR3 sequences, roughly 16% of which are singletons. Sequencing was carried out using blood, either unsorted or a sorted T cell fraction (not recorded which). The TCR originated in a human donor who was either an allogeneic HSCT recipient or a stem cell or donor lymphocyte infusion donor (not recorded which). It is not recorded whose cells these are; they may come from a transplant donor. This chain connects TRBV6-1 to TRBJ2-5, with D maybe TRBD2 (6 bases). The CDR3 nucleotides are TGTGCCAGCAGCTTTCGGGACTGGTACGAAGAGACCCAGTACTTC. It codes for CASSFRDWYEETQYF.